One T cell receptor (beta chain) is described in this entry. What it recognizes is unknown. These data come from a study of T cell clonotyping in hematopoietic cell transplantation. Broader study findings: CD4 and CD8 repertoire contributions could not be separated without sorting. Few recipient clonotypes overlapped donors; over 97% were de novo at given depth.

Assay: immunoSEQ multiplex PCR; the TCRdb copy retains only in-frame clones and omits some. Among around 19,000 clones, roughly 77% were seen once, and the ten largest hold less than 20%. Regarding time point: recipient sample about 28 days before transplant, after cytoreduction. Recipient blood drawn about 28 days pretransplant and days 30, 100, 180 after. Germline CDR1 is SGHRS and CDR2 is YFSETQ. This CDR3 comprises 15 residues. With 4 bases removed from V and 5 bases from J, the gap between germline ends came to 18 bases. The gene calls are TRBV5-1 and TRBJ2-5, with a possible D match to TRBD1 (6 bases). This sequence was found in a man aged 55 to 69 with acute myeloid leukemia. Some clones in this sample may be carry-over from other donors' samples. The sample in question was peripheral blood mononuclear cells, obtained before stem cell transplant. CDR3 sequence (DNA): TGCGCCAGCAGCCCTACGGACAGCCCGGTCGAGACCCAGTACTTC. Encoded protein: CASSPTDSPVETQYF.